The rows below give T cell receptor beta chains drawn from one sample of a study of cytomegalovirus exposure and HLA in healthy donors. This table comes from immunoSEQ multiplex PCR, and its TCRdb copy is limited to in-frame clones, with some not included. Among nearly 200,000 clones listed, 80% to 90% were seen once. The sequenced material came from PBMCs. The source is a man aged 25-45 years in good health and CMV-seronegative. Both conserved end residues are part of each CDR3. Fields, in order: V gene, J gene, D gene, clone size, CDR3 protein, CDR3 DNA. A D gene is named only where the DNA matches it firmly. Expanded clones get a size class; other rows say once, few or many, or leave the size out.

v_call: TRBV5-8
j_call: TRBJ2-6
d_call: -
clone_size: -
cdr3_aa: CASSLVQLSGANVLTF
cdr3_nt: TGTGCCAGCAGCTTAGTACAGCTCTCTGGGGCCAACGTCCTGACTTTC

v_call: TRBV19
j_call: TRBJ2-6
d_call: TRBD1
clone_size: few
cdr3_aa: CASSPGDSLRSGANVLTF
cdr3_nt: TGTGCCAGTAGTCCCGGGGACAGTTTGCGGTCTGGGGCCAACGTCCTGACTTTC

v_call: TRBV5-1
j_call: TRBJ2-5
d_call: TRBD2
clone_size: -
cdr3_aa: CASSQRLAVEETQYF
cdr3_nt: TGCGCCAGCAGCCAAAGACTAGCGGTTGAAGAGACCCAGTACTTC

v_call: TRBV18
j_call: TRBJ2-1
d_call: TRBD1
clone_size: -
cdr3_aa: CASSTTGTGSSYNEQFF
cdr3_nt: TGTGCCAGCTCAACGACCGGGACAGGTAGCTCCTACAATGAGCAGTTCTTC

v_call: TRBV2
j_call: TRBJ1-4
d_call: -
clone_size: -
cdr3_aa: CASSPPGIRGEKLFF
cdr3_nt: TGTGCCAGCTCCCCCCCCGGGATTCGTGGGGAAAAACTGTTTTTT

v_call: TRBV5-4
j_call: TRBJ2-1
d_call: -
clone_size: -
cdr3_aa: CATSRPDSYNEQFF
cdr3_nt: TGTGCCACCTCTAGACCCGACTCCTACAATGAGCAGTTCTTC

v_call: TRBV7-2
j_call: TRBJ1-2
d_call: TRBD1
clone_size: -
cdr3_aa: CASSPGGTALGYTF
cdr3_nt: TGTGCCAGCAGCCCTGGCGGGACAGCCCTTGGCTACACCTTC

v_call: TRBV5-4
j_call: TRBJ1-4
d_call: TRBD1
clone_size: -
cdr3_aa: CASSLGGQGVGEKLFF
cdr3_nt: TGTGCCAGCAGCTTGGGGGGACAGGGTGTTGGAGAAAAACTGTTTTTT

v_call: TRBV29-1
j_call: TRBJ2-5
d_call: TRBD1
clone_size: -
cdr3_aa: CTGQGAVQETQYF
cdr3_nt: TGCACGGGACAGGGGGCTGTCCAAGAGACCCAGTACTTC

v_call: TRBV11-2
j_call: TRBJ2-7
d_call: -
clone_size: -
cdr3_aa: CASSGSYEQYF
cdr3_nt: TGTGCCAGCAGCGGGAGCTACGAGCAGTACTTC

v_call: TRBV6-1
j_call: TRBJ2-5
d_call: TRBD1
clone_size: -
cdr3_aa: CASRTQGAETQYF
cdr3_nt: TGTGCCAGCAGGACACAGGGGGCTGAGACCCAGTACTTC

v_call: TRBV7-9
j_call: TRBJ2-3
d_call: TRBD1
clone_size: -
cdr3_aa: CASSQGQAPTDTQYF
cdr3_nt: TGTGCCAGCAGCCAGGGACAGGCACCCACAGATACGCAGTATTTT

v_call: TRBV18
j_call: TRBJ2-1
d_call: TRBD1
clone_size: -
cdr3_aa: CASSPVNQGDEQFF
cdr3_nt: TGTGCCAGCTCACCAGTAAATCAGGGGGATGAGCAGTTCTTC

v_call: TRBV5-1
j_call: TRBJ2-7
d_call: TRBD1
clone_size: -
cdr3_aa: CASSFRDRLYEQYF
cdr3_nt: TGCGCCAGCAGCTTCCGGGACAGACTCTACGAGCAGTACTTC

v_call: TRBV11-2
j_call: TRBJ2-5
d_call: TRBD2
clone_size: -
cdr3_aa: CASSRNGGSKHQETQYF
cdr3_nt: TGTGCCAGCAGCCGGAACGGGGGGTCGAAGCACCAAGAGACCCAGTACTTC

v_call: TRBV2
j_call: TRBJ2-1
d_call: -
clone_size: -
cdr3_aa: CASIPDSLLYNEQFF
cdr3_nt: TGTGCCAGCATCCCGGACAGCCTCCTTTACAATGAGCAGTTCTTC

v_call: TRBV5-5
j_call: TRBJ2-3
d_call: TRBD1
clone_size: once
cdr3_aa: CASSLGTGGVTDTQYF
cdr3_nt: TGTGCCAGCAGCTTGGGCACAGGGGGCGTCACAGATACGCAGTATTTT

v_call: TRBV19
j_call: TRBJ1-1
d_call: -
clone_size: once
cdr3_aa: CASIPGQLNTEAFF
cdr3_nt: TGTGCCAGTATTCCGGGACAACTTAACACTGAGGCTTTCTTT

v_call: TRBV5-1
j_call: TRBJ2-3
d_call: -
clone_size: -
cdr3_aa: CASKVRLGWADTQYF
cdr3_nt: TGCGCCAGCAAGGTCAGGCTTGGATGGGCAGATACGCAGTATTTT

v_call: TRBV5-4
j_call: TRBJ2-5
d_call: TRBD1
clone_size: -
cdr3_aa: CASSSDRGVTSQKETQYF
cdr3_nt: TGTGCCAGCAGCTCGGACAGGGGGGTAACTAGCCAAAAAGAGACCCAGTACTTC